The T cell receptor beta chain described here comes from a study of blood T cell repertoires in COVID-19. About the research overall: The origin of the acute and convalescent COVID-19 samples was the United States, Italy and Spain.

TCRdb keeps only in-frame clones here, not all; method: immunoSEQ multiplex PCR. Among about 130,000 clones, 92% were seen once, and the ten largest hold around 2%. The Seattle patients, enrolled during active infection, were followed longitudinally. Sample: peripheral blood. This receptor was taken from a man in his fifties with COVID-19, enrolled during active disease.

The CDR3 coding sequence is TGTGCCAGCAGCAGGAACACCGGGGAGCTGTTTTTT. Its protein product is CASSRNTGELFF. The V call is TRBV28, the J call TRBJ2-2; D is ambiguous. The V end lost 6 bases, the J end lost 1 base, and 3 bases lay between the germline ends. The length of the CDR3 is 12 residues. The germline gives CDR1 MDHEN, CDR2 SYDVKM. The full variable domain, its missing parts supplied by reference TRBV28 and TRBJ2-2, is DVKVTQSSRYLVKRTGEKVFLECVQDMDHENMFWYRQDPGLGLRLIYFSYDVKMKEKGDIPEGYSVSREKKERFSLILESASTNQTSMYLCASSRNTGELFFGEGSRLTVL.